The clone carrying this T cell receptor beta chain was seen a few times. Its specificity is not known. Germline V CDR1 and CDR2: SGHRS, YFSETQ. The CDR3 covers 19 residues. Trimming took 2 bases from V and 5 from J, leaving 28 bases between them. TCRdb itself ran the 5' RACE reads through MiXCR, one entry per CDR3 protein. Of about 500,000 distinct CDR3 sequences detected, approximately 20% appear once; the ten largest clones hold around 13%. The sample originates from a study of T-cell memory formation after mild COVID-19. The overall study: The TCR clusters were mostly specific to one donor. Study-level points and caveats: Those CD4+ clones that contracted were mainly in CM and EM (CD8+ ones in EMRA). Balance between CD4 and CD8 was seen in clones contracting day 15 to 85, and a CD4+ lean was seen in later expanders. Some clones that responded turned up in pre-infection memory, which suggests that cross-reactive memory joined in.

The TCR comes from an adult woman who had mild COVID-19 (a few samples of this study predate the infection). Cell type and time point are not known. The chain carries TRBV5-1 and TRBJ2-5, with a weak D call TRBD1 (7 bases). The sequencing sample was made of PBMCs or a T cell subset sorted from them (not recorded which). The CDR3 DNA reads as TGCGCCAGCAGCTTACCCGACAGGGTCGGGAGTGGGGGACGGGAGACCCAGTACTTC. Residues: CASSLPDRVGSGGRETQYF.